This T cell receptor (beta chain) originates from a study of OX40 agonist ivuxolimab in advanced cancers. The trim removed 4 bases at V and 7 bases at J, leaving 6 bases unmatched. This CDR3 is 13 amino acids long. In germline, CDR1 is SGHRS, CDR2 YFSETQ. Data came from immunoSEQ multiplex PCR; TCRdb stores just in-frame clones and leaves some out. The sample lists about 35,000 clones; around three quarters were seen once. This sequence was found in an adult with an advanced solid tumor such as melanoma, head and neck, liver or kidney cancer. This sequence joins TRBV5-1 and TRBJ1-2; 8 bases agree with TRBD1. The sequences come from CD4+ or CD8+ T cells sorted from blood, collected in a trial of the OX40 agonist ivuxolimab. The CDR3 bases are TGCGCCAGCAGCCAACAGGGGGAATTTGGCTACACCTTC. Translating gives CASSQQGEFGYTF.